These 8 T cell receptor beta chains came from one sample sequenced in a study of OX40 agonist ivuxolimab in advanced cancers. Generated by immunoSEQ multiplex PCR, the TCRdb table keeps only in-frame clones and is missing some. The sample has about 98,000 clones; around 88% are singletons. This specimen was CD4+ or CD8+ T cells sorted from blood, taken in a trial of the OX40 agonist ivuxolimab. The receptors were sampled from an adult with an advanced solid tumor such as melanoma, head and neck, liver or kidney cancer.

The rearrangement links TRBV15 to TRBJ1-5; D uncertain. V lost 0 bases and J lost 6, with 6 bases in between. Germline loops: CDR1 LNHNV, CDR2 YYDKDF (reference sequence). This CDR3 region has 13 residues. The CDR3: CATSRDRVQPQHF. CDR3 nucleotide sequence: TGTGCCACCAGCAGAGATAGGGTTCAGCCCCAGCATTTT.

The V call is TRBV29-1, the J call TRBJ2-5; 7 nucleotides align to TRBD1. The germline gives CDR1 SQVTM, CDR2 ANQGSEA. J was trimmed by 5 bases and V by 2 bases; bases with no gene match: 5. The CDR3 covers 13 residues. The CDR3 nucleotides are TGCAGCGTTGAAACTGACAGGGTTGAGACCCAGTACTTC. It encodes CSVETDRVETQYF.

This rearrangement joins TRBV4-3 to TRBJ2-1; D is undetermined. The CDR3 consists of 13 residues. CDR1 is LGHNA, CDR2 YSLEER, per germline. Trimming removed 4 bases at V and 9 bases at J, with 13 bases between. The CDR3 loop reads CASSRDESGEQFF. The CDR3 DNA reads TGCGCCAGCAGCCGAGACGAAAGTGGTGAGCAGTTCTTC.

In the case of this clone: Germline and junction disagree at one end, which may indicate a read error. Here the CDR3 reads CASSLSSGLQGAQF. The CDR3 nucleotides read TGTGCCAGCAGCTTAAGTAGTGGCTTACAGGGGGCTCAATTT. This chain uses TRBV7-3 with TRBJ1-1; 9 bases are a match to TRBD1. This CDR3 is built from 14 residues. Germline values: CDR1 SGHTA, CDR2 FQGTGA.

The rearrangement links TRBV13 to TRBJ2-7; a possible D gene is TRBD2 (5 bases). CDR3 length equals 14 residues. Germline V gene data show CDR1 as PRHDT and CDR2 as FYEKMQ (reference sequence). V was cut by 5 bases and J by 0 bases, with 11 bases left in between. CDR3 DNA sequence: TGTGCCAGCAGCCTCCCGGACTCCTCCTACGAGCAGTACTTC. This gives the protein CASSLPDSSYEQYF.

This rearrangement joins TRBV6-1 to TRBJ1-1; D uncertain. This CDR3 is built from 14 residues. V lost 2 bases to trimming and J lost 1 base, with 8 bases between them. Germline CDR1 MNHNS, CDR2 SASEGT. CDR3: CASSERAQNTEAFF. CDR3 nucleotide sequence: TGTGCCAGCAGTGAACGGGCACAGAACACTGAAGCTTTCTTT.

A word on this clone: The same CDR3 can be traced to other DNA sequences in this sample. The chain joins TRBV27 to TRBJ2-2; D unclear. Trimming left V 5 bases short and J 2 bases short, with 3 bases between. The V gene's germline CDR1 is MNHEY and CDR2 SMNVEV (reference sequence). This CDR3 spans 12 amino acids. In DNA, the CDR3 is TGTGCCAGCAGTCCTAACACCGGGGAGCTGTTTTTT. Residues: CASSPNTGELFF.

The chain recombines TRBV6-1 with TRBJ1-2; D unresolved. This CDR3 has 11 residues. V dropped 4 bases and J dropped 8 bases, with 8 bases sitting between them. Germline lookup yields CDR1 MNHNS and CDR2 SASEGT. CDR3 DNA sequence: TGTGCCAGCAGTGCAAGGGAGGGCTACACCTTC. It codes for CASSAREGYTF.